This is a list of T cell receptor beta chains from one sample in a study of beta chain features in type 1 diabetes. Generated by immunoSEQ multiplex PCR, the TCRdb table keeps only in-frame clones and is missing some. The table shows 640,000 or so clones, with around 15% occurring only once. Sequencing was performed on naive CD4+ T cells from blood. These receptors originate from a man aged 18 to 30 with type 1 diabetes. CDR3s include the opening cysteine and the closing phenylalanine or tryptophan. The D gene is left open where the match is weak. Some rows have no size entry. The others give once, few or many, or a class for an expanded clone.

cdr3_nt cdr3_aa j_call clone_size v_call d_call
TGTGCCAGCAGTCATCAGGGGGCAGATACGCAGTATTTT CASSHQGADTQYF TRBJ2-3 . TRBV6-5 TRBD1
TGTGCTAGCAGCACAGGGGCTGAGACCCAGTACTTC CASSTGAETQYF TRBJ2-5 . TRBV7-7 TRBD1
TGTGCCATCAGTGACCGGACAGGGGTGGGAGAGACCCAGTACTTC CAISDRTGVGETQYF TRBJ2-5 . TRBV10-3 TRBD1
TGCGCCAGCAGCCAAGTGGGCCGGGGGGACTACGAGCAGTACTTC CASSQVGRGDYEQYF TRBJ2-7 . TRBV4-3 TRBD2
TGTGCCAGCAGTTTAGCTGGGACAGGGGGCGACGAGCAGTACTTC CASSLAGTGGDEQYF TRBJ2-7 . TRBV28 TRBD1
TGTGCCACCGCCGTCTTGGCTAGCCCCACCAATGAGCAGTTCTTC CATAVLASPTNEQFF TRBJ2-1 . TRBV27 .
TGTGCCTGGAGTGTAGGTCTAGAAGAGACCCAGTACTTC CAWSVGLEETQYF TRBJ2-5 . TRBV30 .
TGTGCCGTCTCCTGGGACTACAATGAGCAGTTCTTC CAVSWDYNEQFF TRBJ2-1 . TRBV10-3 .
TGTGCCAGCAGTAACGGACAGAGCTCCTACGAGCAGTACTTC CASSNGQSSYEQYF TRBJ2-7 . TRBV28 .
TGTGCCAGCGCCGGACAGAGCTCCTACAATGAGCAGTTCTTC CASAGQSSYNEQFF TRBJ2-1 . TRBV2 .
TGTGCCAGCAGTTTATTTGGCCTCTCTAATGAAGCTTTCTTT CASSLFGLSNEAFF TRBJ1-1 . TRBV27 .
TGTGCCAGCAGTTTAAGCGGATCTGAGACCCAGTACTTC CASSLSGSETQYF TRBJ2-5 few TRBV28 .
TGTGCCAGCAGCCGGGGACAGAGGAACACTGAAGCTTTCTTT CASSRGQRNTEAFF TRBJ1-1 few TRBV11-2 TRBD1
TGTGCCAGCAGTACCGGGACTCCGCCAGGGAATACGCAGTATTTT CASSTGTPPGNTQYF TRBJ2-3 few TRBV6-5 .
TGTGCCAGCAGCCAAGGACAGGGCGGCGAGACCCAGTACTTC CASSQGQGGETQYF TRBJ2-5 few TRBV4-2 TRBD1
TGTGCCAGCAGTTCCCTCACAGGGGTGCGGGACGAGCAGTACTTC CASSSLTGVRDEQYF TRBJ2-7 . TRBV2 TRBD1
TGTGCCAGCTCACGTGGGGACTTTTGGGAGCAGTACTTC CASSRGDFWEQYF TRBJ2-7 once TRBV6-6 .
TGCAGCGTTGGGGGGCAGATGAACACTGAAGCTTTCTTT CSVGGQMNTEAFF TRBJ1-1 . TRBV29-1 .
TGTGCCTGGAGTCCCGGGACTAGCGAGCACGAGCAGTACTTC CAWSPGTSEHEQYF TRBJ2-7 few TRBV30 TRBD2
TGTGCCAGCAGCTTACGTTGGTCCTACGAGCAGTACTTC CASSLRWSYEQYF TRBJ2-7 . TRBV11-2 .
TGTGCCAGCAGTTACTGGGACAGCGAAGAGACCCAGTACTTC CASSYWDSEETQYF TRBJ2-5 few TRBV6-5 TRBD1
TGTGCCAGCAGTTACTTATCCAGGGGGATAACCGGGGAGCTGTTTTTT CASSYLSRGITGELFF TRBJ2-2 . TRBV6-5 TRBD1
TGCAGCGTTGAAGATCAGGGGGCGCGTTCCACCTTC CSVEDQGARSTF TRBJ1-2 . TRBV29-1 TRBD1
TGTGCCAGCAGCTTAGGTTTACAGCGTCGCACAGATACGCAGTATTTT CASSLGLQRRTDTQYF TRBJ2-3 . TRBV7-2 .
TGCGCCAGCAGCTTGAGAAGCACAGATACGCAGTATTTT CASSLRSTDTQYF TRBJ2-3 . TRBV5-1 .
TGTGCCAGCAGCTTAGTAAGGGGTGCCTACAATGAGCAGTTCTTC CASSLVRGAYNEQFF TRBJ2-1 few TRBV7-2 .
TGTGCCAGCAGCTTAGGGGTAGCCGGGGAGCTGTTTTTT CASSLGVAGELFF TRBJ2-2 few TRBV7-6 .
TGTGCCAGCACCTCCCTAGCCGGGACAGGGGCCGATGAGCAGTTCTTC CASTSLAGTGADEQFF TRBJ2-1 few TRBV7-9 TRBD1
TGTGCCAGCAGTGCCGCTCCGGGGGGTGAGCAGTTCTTC CASSAAPGGEQFF TRBJ2-1 . TRBV6-1 TRBD2
TGCGCCAGCAGCCCAGGACTAGCGGCTTTCACAGATACGCAGTATTTT CASSPGLAAFTDTQYF TRBJ2-3 few TRBV5-1 TRBD2
TGTGCCAGCAGTGTCGAACAGGGTGGGGACACTGAAGCTTTCTTT CASSVEQGGDTEAFF TRBJ1-1 . TRBV2 .
TGTGCCAGCAGCCCCCTCGGGCAGAGCACAGATACGCAGTATTTT CASSPLGQSTDTQYF TRBJ2-3 . TRBV7-3 .
TGTGCCAGCAGCCGCGCCATTTTAGCGGGGCAAGAGACCCAGTACTTC CASSRAILAGQETQYF TRBJ2-5 . TRBV4-2 TRBD2
TGTGCCAGCAGTTTAGAACAGGCGGGAGACTACGAGCAGTACTTC CASSLEQAGDYEQYF TRBJ2-7 few TRBV28 TRBD2
TGTGCCAGCAGCGTTGCCGGGACAGACGTATACGAGCAGTACTTC CASSVAGTDVYEQYF TRBJ2-7 . TRBV9 TRBD1
TGTGCCAGCAGTGAAGGTATAACGAAAGGGTACGAGCAGTACTTC CASSEGITKGYEQYF TRBJ2-7 few TRBV2 .
TGTGCCAGCAGCCCTGGGACAACTTCCACAGATACGCAGTATTTT CASSPGTTSTDTQYF TRBJ2-3 few TRBV7-9 .
TGTGCCAGCGCGTCTTCTTGGGGTGGCTACACCTTC CASASSWGGYTF TRBJ1-2 few TRBV7-9 .
TGTGCCAGCTCACCGCAGTCGAGCGGCTTTGGGGGTGAGCAGTTCTTC CASSPQSSGFGGEQFF TRBJ2-1 few TRBV18 .
TGTGCCAGCAGCCAGGGGGACAGACTCGACACCGGGGAGCTGTTTTTT CASSQGDRLDTGELFF TRBJ2-2 few TRBV4-2 TRBD1
TGCGCCAGCAGCCAAGTTGCGAGGGGATCGTCCGGGGAGCTGTTTTTT CASSQVARGSSGELFF TRBJ2-2 few TRBV4-1 .
TGTGCCTGGTCAAGAACCGGGGAGACCCAGTACTTC CAWSRTGETQYF TRBJ2-5 few TRBV30 .
TGTGCCAGCAGCCTTCCAGGGGGGGTGCGGTACTTC CASSLPGGVRYF TRBJ2-7 . TRBV28 .
TGTGCCACCAGGGGGCCGAACTCCTACGAGCAGTACTTC CATRGPNSYEQYF TRBJ2-7 . TRBV15 .
TGTGCCAGTAGTCCCGCTAGCCCAGATACGCAGTATTTT CASSPASPDTQYF TRBJ2-3 . TRBV19 .
TGTGCCAGCAGTTACTCGAACAGCGGGCTAACCTACGAGCAGTACTTC CASSYSNSGLTYEQYF TRBJ2-7 . TRBV6-5 .
TGTGCCAGCAGCTTAGACAGGGTCGGAGAGCTGTTTTTT CASSLDRVGELFF TRBJ2-2 once TRBV7-6 .
TGTGCCAGCAGACCCCAGGGGGGTAACACCGGGGAGCTGTTTTTT CASRPQGGNTGELFF TRBJ2-2 . TRBV27 .
TGTGCCAGCAGCCAAAAGGCTGCGGGAGGGCCTTTCCCAGATACGCAGTATTTT CASSQKAAGGPFPDTQYF TRBJ2-3 . TRBV4-2 TRBD2